Each of the 14 T cell receptor beta chains below was sequenced from the same sample in a study of cytomegalovirus exposure and HLA in healthy donors. The primer mix had 60 Vbeta and 13 Jbeta primers. TCRdb's copy holds only in-frame clones and misses some; the assay was immunoSEQ multiplex PCR. This table has under 200,000 clones, about 71% appearing once. Sequencing input: PBMCs. The source of these receptors is a woman between 35 and 50 years old in good health and CMV-seropositive.

V and J are TRBV5-1 and TRBJ1-1; no definite D call. CDR3 size: 14 residues. The V end lost 4 bases, the J end lost 8 bases, and 18 bases lay between the germline ends. The germline CDR1 and CDR2 sequences are SGHRS and YFSETQ. The CDR3 is CASSGEAPPEEAFF. CDR3 bases: TGCGCCAGCAGCGGAGAGGCCCCGCCAGAAGAAGCTTTCTTT.

V and J are TRBV10-3 and TRBJ2-2; no clear D gene. CDR1 and CDR2 from the germline V gene are ENHRY and SYGVKD. Deletions cut 3 bases from V and 4 bases from J, with 3 bases between. The CDR3 length is 12 residues. The chain's CDR3 is CAISDITGELFF. The DNA of the CDR3 is TGTGCCATCAGTGATATCACCGGGGAGCTGTTTTTT.

This clone has only one observation. The chain employs TRBV28 and TRBJ2-7; 9 bases match TRBD2. The CDR3 covers 14 residues. Germline CDR1 MDHEN, CDR2 SYDVKM. Losses at the gene ends were 7 bases for V and 2 bases for J; bases not matched to a gene: 6. The CDR3 here is CASIAGGPPYEQYF. Here the CDR3 DNA reads TGTGCCAGCATCGCGGGAGGGCCTCCCTACGAGCAGTACTTC. Supplemented by reference TRBV28 and TRBJ2-7, the full variable domain reads DVKVTQSSRYLVKRTGEKVFLECVQDMDHENMFWYRQDPGLGLRLIYFSYDVKMKEKGDIPEGYSVSREKKERFSLILESASTNQTSMYLCASIAGGPPYEQYFGPGTRLTVT.

The chain couples TRBV29-1 to TRBJ1-2; 8 positions match TRBD1. The CDR3 is 11 residues long. The ends lost 4 bases at V and 6 bases at J; junction bases unmatched: 1. Germline-derived CDR1 and CDR2 are SQVTM and ANQGSEA. CDR3 protein: CSVGTGNGYTF. The CDR3 nucleotides read TGCAGCGTTGGGACAGGGAATGGCTACACCTTC.

This rearrangement joins TRBV5-4 to TRBJ2-1; 7 nucleotides match TRBD2. CDR3 length: 15 amino acids. The junction had 7 bases not matched to a gene; V was cut back by 2 bases and J by 5 bases. Per germline, CDR1 SGHNT and CDR2 YYREEE (reference sequence). The CDR3 sequence: CASSLPGLQDNEQFF. The CDR3 bases are TGTGCCAGCAGCTTACCGGGACTACAGGACAATGAGCAGTTCTTC.

This clone was seen a few times. The genes are TRBV7-8 and TRBJ1-3; D is possibly TRBD1 (5 bases). CDR3 length: 14 amino acids. The V end lost 2 bases, the J end lost 3 bases, and 8 bases lay between the germline ends. Germline V gene lookup returns CDR1 SGHVS and CDR2 FQNEAQ. The CDR3 sequence is CASSLFQGGNTIYF. DNA for the CDR3: TGTGCCAGCAGCTTATTCCAGGGTGGAAACACCATATATTTT.

The CDR3 nucleotides read TGCGCCAGCAGCAACCCGGGACAGGGTGTCTGCGAGCAGTACTTC. Its protein is CASSNPGQGVCEQYF. V and J are TRBV5-1 and TRBJ2-7; TRBD1 aligns across 9 bases. The CDR3 extends over 15 amino acids. The germline gives CDR1 SGHRS, CDR2 YFSETQ. J gave up 6 bases and V 4 bases, and 11 bases lay outside the gene matches.

The chain joins TRBV4-2 to TRBJ2-5, with D possibly TRBD2 on 6 matching bases. Germline V gives CDR1 LGHNA, CDR2 YNFKEQ. This CDR3 is built from 18 residues. V lost 5 bases and J lost 4, with 26 bases in between. CDR3 protein: CASSSATSGRLGGETQYF. The CDR3 DNA is TGTGCCAGCAGCTCCGCTACGTCTGGACGGCTGGGGGGAGAGACCCAGTACTTC.

This clone has a single count. The V gene is TRBV28, the J gene TRBJ2-2; possible D gene TRBD1, 5 bases. The CDR3 spans 16 residues. V was trimmed by 7 bases and J by 5 bases, leaving 20 bases between them. Germline CDR1 MDHEN, CDR2 SYDVKM. As DNA, the CDR3 is TGTGCCAGCACAAGGGGTAGGATACATATTACCGGGGAGCTGTTTTTT. As protein: CASTRGRIHITGELFF.

This clone was counted a few times. This chain connects TRBV19 to TRBJ2-2; 8 positions agree with TRBD1. Germline lookup yields CDR1 LNHDA and CDR2 SQIVND (reference sequence). The ends lost 3 bases at V and 6 bases at J; junction bases unmatched: 3. This CDR3 region has 14 residues. CDR3 nucleotides: TGTGCCAGTAGTATTTCAGGGGGCCCCGGGGAGCTGTTTTTT. It yields the protein CASSISGGPGELFF. Together with reference TRBV19 and TRBJ2-2, the CDR3 gives the full variable domain: DGGITQSPKYLFRKEGQNVTLSCEQNLNHDAMYWYRQDPGQGLRLIYYSQIVNDFQKGDIAEGYSVSREKKESFPLTVTSAQKNPTAFYLCASSISGGPGELFFGEGSRLTVL.

The chain couples TRBV6-1 to TRBJ1-5; 9 nucleotides match TRBD1. After removal of 4 bases from V and 3 bases from J, the junction contained 4 bases not matched to a gene. Germline values: CDR1 MNHNS, CDR2 SASEGT. The CDR3 is 15 amino acids. The CDR3 nucleotides are TGTGCCAGCAGTGCCCTACAGGGGGCCAATCAGCCCCAGCATTTT. This sequence encodes CASSALQGANQPQHF.

This chain links TRBV4-2 with TRBJ2-3, with 10 bases matching TRBD1. The CDR3 length is 17 residues. V lost 0 bases, J lost 3 bases, and 6 bases stayed unmatched. CDR1 is LGHNA and CDR2 is YNFKEQ in the germline V gene. CDR3 sequence reads: CASSQEYGQGGTDTQYF. CDR3 DNA sequence: TGTGCCAGCAGCCAAGAATACGGACAGGGGGGTACAGATACGCAGTATTTT.

The chain joins TRBV28 to TRBJ2-7, with TRBD1 identical over 9 bases. V lost 5 bases and J lost 3; bases outside the gene matches: 8. The V gene's germline CDR1 is MDHEN and CDR2 SYDVKM. The CDR3 is made up of 15 amino acids. CDR3 amino acids: CASSISGTGIYEQYF. In nucleotides, the CDR3 is TGTGCCAGCAGTATATCCGGGACAGGGATCTACGAGCAGTACTTC.

The chain recombines TRBV6-1 with TRBJ1-5, with D possibly being TRBD1 (6 bases). This CDR3 contains 17 residues. Trimming removed 2 bases from V and 5 bases from J, with 19 bases in between. Germline CDR1 and CDR2: MNHNS and SASEGT. CDR3 DNA: TGTGCCAGCAGTGAATTTTTTTTGCAGGGGAACCATCAGCCCCAGCATTTT. It yields the protein CASSEFFLQGNHQPQHF.